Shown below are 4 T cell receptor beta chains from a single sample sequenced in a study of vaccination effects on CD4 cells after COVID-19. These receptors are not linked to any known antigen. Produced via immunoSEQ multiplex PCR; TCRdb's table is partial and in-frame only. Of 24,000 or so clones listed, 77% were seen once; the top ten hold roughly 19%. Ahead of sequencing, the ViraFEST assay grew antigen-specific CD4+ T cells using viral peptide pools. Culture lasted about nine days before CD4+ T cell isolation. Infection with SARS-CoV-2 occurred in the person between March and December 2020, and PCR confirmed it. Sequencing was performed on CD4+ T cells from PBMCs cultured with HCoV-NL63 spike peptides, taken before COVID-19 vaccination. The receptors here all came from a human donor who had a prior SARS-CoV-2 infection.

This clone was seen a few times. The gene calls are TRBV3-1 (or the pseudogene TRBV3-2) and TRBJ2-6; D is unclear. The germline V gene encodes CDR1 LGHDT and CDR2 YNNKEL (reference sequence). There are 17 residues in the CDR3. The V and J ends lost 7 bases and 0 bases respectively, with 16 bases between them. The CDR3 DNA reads TGTGCCAGCACCGGACCGGGTCCTTACTCTGGGGCCAACGTCCTGACTTTC. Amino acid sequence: CASTGPGPYSGANVLTF.

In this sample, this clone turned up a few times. For the CDR3, the DNA is TGTGCCAGCAGCCGCAGGGGCATGAACACTGAAGCTTTCTTT. It specifies CASSRRGMNTEAFF. This chain joins TRBV2 and TRBJ1-1; D might be TRBD1 (6 bases). The length of the CDR3 is 14 residues. Trimming stripped 6 bases from V and 0 bases from J, with 11 bases between. Per germline, CDR1 SNHLY and CDR2 FYNNEI.

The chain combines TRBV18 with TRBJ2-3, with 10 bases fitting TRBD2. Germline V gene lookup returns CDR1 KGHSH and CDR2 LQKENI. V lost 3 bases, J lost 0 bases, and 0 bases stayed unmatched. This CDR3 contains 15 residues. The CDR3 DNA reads TGTGCCAGCTCACCGACTAGCGGGAGCACAGATACGCAGTATTTT. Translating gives CASSPTSGSTDTQYF.

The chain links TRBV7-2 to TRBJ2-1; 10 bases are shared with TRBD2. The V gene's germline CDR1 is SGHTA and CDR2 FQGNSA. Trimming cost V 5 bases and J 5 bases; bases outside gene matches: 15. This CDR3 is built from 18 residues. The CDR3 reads CASSPDPRRLAGHNEQFF. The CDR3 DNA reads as TGTGCCAGCAGCCCAGACCCCCGTAGACTAGCGGGCCACAATGAGCAGTTCTTC.